This note documents a single TCR beta chain sequence. The sample comes from a study of blood T cell repertoires in COVID-19. Looking at the study overall: PBMCs, B-cell-depleted T cells, or T cells were the source of the cDNA or gDNA that made up the material.

As processed by the authors: It was from reference gene primer amplification that nucleated cell counts were estimated. Produced via immunoSEQ multiplex PCR; TCRdb's table is partial and in-frame only. V and J calls and clone size are those listed in that table; D and trimming were worked out from the DNA. Of some 150,000 clones detected, approximately 81% appear once; the ten largest clones hold approximately 15%. The sequenced sample consisted of peripheral blood. The receptor was isolated from a woman in her 70s with COVID-19, enrolled during active disease.

The CDR3 sequence: CSVERPGNEKLFF. CDR3 bases: TGCAGCGTTGAAAGGCCCGGGAATGAAAAACTGTTTTTT. The chain couples TRBV29-1 to TRBJ1-4; D call uncertain. Germline CDR1 is SQVTM and CDR2 is ANQGSEA. V was pared by 2 bases and J by 5 bases, with 9 bases between. The CDR3 runs 13 residues.